The TCR beta chain described here comes from a study of spatial heterogeneity in lung cancer. Study-wide points: The study found that expanded intratumoral alpha and beta TCR counts tracked tumor mutation counts.

This CDR3 comprises 15 residues. Germline V gives CDR1 SQVTM, CDR2 ANQGSEA. V was clipped by 3 bases and J by 6 bases; unmatched bases: 10. This clonotype is labeled as medium-sized. Its antigen is unidentified. Within a library made for alpha chains, this beta chain is off target, and its count is uninformative. Noted time point: sample taken at primary tumor resection. Material for sequencing was whole RNA from tumor, nontumor lung or frozen PBMC, left unsorted. Carried by each TCR cDNA molecule was a unique molecular identifier. One entry per CDR3 protein, called by TCRdb with MiXCR from the 5' RACE reads. The data contain around 6,000 distinct CDR3 sequences, roughly 16% of them seen just once; the ten biggest clones take up around 9.3%.

The material was lung tumor tissue, obtained at surgery. The sequence derives from a male donor with early-stage non-small cell lung cancer. V usage is TRBV29-1 and J usage is TRBJ2-2; 7 bases agree with TRBD1. CDR3 DNA: TGCAGCGTTGACGTAGGGGACAGTGGCGCCGGGGAGCTGTTTTTT. Translating gives CSVDVGDSGAGELFF.